A selection of T cell receptor beta chains follows, all from one sample in a study of identical twins. TCRdb used MiXCR to reprocess the 5' RACE reads, holding one entry per CDR3 protein. Of about 430,000 distinct CDR3 sequences listed, roughly 20% are singletons. Specimen: naive T cells sorted from blood. Receptors originate from a man between 50 and 59 years old in good health. CDR3s include the opening cysteine and the closing phenylalanine or tryptophan. The D gene is left open where the match is weak. Clone size is given for some rows only: seen once, a few or many times, or a class if the clone is expanded.

.	TRBV10-3	TRBJ2-5	TRBD1	CAISAMGQGETQYF	TGTGCCATCAGTGCAATGGGACAGGGAGAGACCCAGTACTTC
few	TRBV20-1	TRBJ2-4	.	CSARAGGLGKNIQYF	TGCAGTGCTAGAGCGGGCGGGCTTGGTAAAAACATTCAGTACTTC
many	TRBV7-8	TRBJ1-5	.	CASSPNPTTNLNQPQHF	TGTGCCAGCAGCCCCAATCCGACTACAAATTTAAATCAGCCCCAGCATTTT
many	TRBV5-1	TRBJ2-2	.	CASSILQGSTGELFF	TGCGCCAGCAGCATACTACAGGGATCCACCGGGGAGCTGTTTTTT
many	TRBV29-1	TRBJ2-1	.	CSVSMSPGNGEQFF	TGCAGCGTTAGTATGAGTCCCGGGAATGGTGAGCAGTTCTTC
many	TRBV7-2	TRBJ1-6	TRBD1	CASSLDLWGQGSSPLHF	TGTGCCAGCAGCTTAGACTTATGGGGACAGGGAAGCTCACCCCTCCACTTT
.	TRBV6-2/TRBV6-3	TRBJ2-4	.	CASRRDMPKNIQYF	TGTGCCAGCAGGCGGGACATGCCCAAAAACATTCAGTACTTC
.	TRBV24-1	TRBJ2-2	.	CATSVGGVGTGELFF	TGTGCCACCAGTGTAGGAGGGGTTGGCACCGGGGAGCTGTTTTTT
.	TRBV5-1	TRBJ2-5	.	CASSLYTRQAQETQYF	TGCGCCAGCAGCTTATATACCAGACAGGCCCAAGAGACCCAGTACTTC
few	TRBV7-8	TRBJ2-1	.	CASSRVPLSNRVSEQFF	TGTGCCAGCAGCCGCGTTCCTTTGTCAAATAGGGTATCGGAGCAGTTCTTC
few	TRBV20-1	TRBJ2-2	TRBD2	CSARAGLAETGGGELFF	TGCAGTGCTAGAGCGGGACTAGCGGAGACAGGGGGCGGGGAGCTGTTTTTT
.	TRBV5-4	TRBJ1-1	.	CASSFTLANTEAFF	TGTGCCAGCAGCTTTACGTTGGCGAACACTGAAGCTTTCTTT
few	TRBV19	TRBJ2-5	TRBD2	CASSGLAGGGLETQYF	TGTGCCAGTAGCGGACTAGCGGGGGGCGGGCTGGAGACCCAGTACTTC
.	TRBV6-5	TRBJ2-1	.	CASSYSSLLGFTSYNEQFF	TGTGCCAGCAGTTACTCGTCGCTCCTAGGGTTCACCTCCTACAATGAGCAGTTCTTC
.	TRBV5-6	TRBJ2-7	.	CASSLNTDEQYF	TGTGCCAGCAGCTTGAATACAGACGAGCAGTACTTC
.	TRBV20-1	TRBJ2-3	TRBD2	CSARDLQREWTDTQYF	TGCAGTGCTAGAGACCTCCAGCGGGAGTGGACAGATACGCAGTATTTT
many	TRBV10-3	TRBJ2-5	.	CATGDQETQYF	TGTGCCACCGGGGACCAAGAGACCCAGTACTTC
many	TRBV4-2	TRBJ1-1	.	CASSQGRQTGKGAEAFF	TGTGCCAGCAGCCAAGGTAGGCAGACAGGCAAAGGGGCTGAAGCTTTCTTT
many	TRBV10-3	TRBJ1-1	TRBD1	CATSEGAMMNTEAFF	TGTGCCACATCCGAGGGGGCGATGATGAACACTGAAGCTTTCTTT
few	TRBV5-1	TRBJ2-1	TRBD2	CASSLASSGVGNEQFF	TGCGCCAGCAGCTTGGCGTCTAGCGGGGTGGGGAATGAGCAGTTCTTC
few	TRBV7-2	TRBJ2-3	TRBD2	CASSPLQRGSTDTQYF	TGTGCCAGCAGCCCGCTACAGCGGGGGAGCACAGATACGCAGTATTTT
few	TRBV20-1	TRBJ2-5	.	CSARSKEGQYF	TGCAGTGCTAGATCAAAAGAGGGCCAGTACTTC
many	TRBV4-3	TRBJ2-1	.	CASSQELGGFTHNEQFF	TGCGCCAGCAGCCAAGAACTTGGAGGGTTTACTCACAATGAGCAGTTCTTC
many	TRBV7-2	TRBJ2-7	.	CASSSSGQLYEQYF	TGTGCCAGCAGCTCCTCGGGACAACTCTACGAGCAGTACTTC
few	TRBV20-1	TRBJ2-3	TRBD2	CSARGSGTSDTQYF	TGCAGTGCTAGAGGGAGCGGGACGTCAGATACGCAGTATTTT
many	TRBV10-3	TRBJ2-2	TRBD2	CAISGLAGVTGELFF	TGTGCCATCAGTGGACTAGCGGGAGTAACCGGGGAGCTGTTTTTT
few	TRBV29-1	TRBJ1-2	.	CSVEAGNGYTF	TGCAGCGTTGAAGCGGGAAATGGCTACACCTTC
many	TRBV4-3	TRBJ2-7	.	CASSQGRQGTYEQYF	TGCGCCAGCAGCCAAGGGCGGCAGGGGACCTACGAGCAGTACTTC
many	TRBV7-2	TRBJ1-6	.	CASSFGQGSSPLHF	TGTGCCAGCAGCTTTGGGCAGGGGAGTTCACCCCTCCACTTT
.	TRBV4-3	TRBJ2-7	.	CASSQDTREQYF	TGCGCCAGCAGCCAAGATACGAGGGAGCAGTACTTC
many	TRBV5-1	TRBJ2-7	.	CASSPDRGVSYEQYF	TGCGCCAGCAGCCCCGATCGTGGAGTCTCCTACGAGCAGTACTTC
.	TRBV11-2	TRBJ2-1	.	CASSLVGPRGAMQFF	TGTGCCAGCAGCTTAGTGGGGCCGCGGGGAGCGATGCAGTTCTTC
.	TRBV7-2	TRBJ2-1	TRBD2	CASSPRLAVTYNEQFF	TGTGCCAGCAGCCCGCGACTAGCGGTTACCTACAATGAGCAGTTCTTC